This T cell receptor (beta chain) was recovered during a study of blood T cell repertoires in COVID-19. Across the study: Samples taken during acute and convalescent COVID-19 were collected in the United States, Italy and Spain. Nucleic acid was either cDNA or gDNA, and it came from T cells, B-cell-depleted T cells, or PBMCs.

Germline V lookup: CDR1 LNHDA, CDR2 SQIVND (reference sequence). The length of the CDR3 is 14 residues. V was cut by 4 bases and J by 3 bases, with 12 bases left in between. Per the authors' pipeline: Reference gene primer amplification in the assay estimated nucleated cell counts. Method: immunoSEQ multiplex PCR; TCRdb's copy keeps in-frame clones and lacks some. That table supplies the V and J calls and clone size; D and trimming were determined from the DNA. The data hold 120,000 or so clones, with around 80% observed a single time. The sequencing sample was made of peripheral blood. This receptor was taken from a man older than 75 with active or convalescent COVID-19. This chain links TRBV19 with TRBJ1-1, with D possibly matching TRBD1 (5 bases). The CDR3 loop reads CASSNYQGDTEAFF. The CDR3 DNA sequence: TGTGCCAGTAGTAACTACCAAGGGGACACTGAAGCTTTCTTT.